The 21 T cell receptor beta chains given below trace back to one sample, sequenced in a study of graft-versus-host responses after intestinal transplantation. Libraries were prepared by immunoSEQ multiplex PCR; TCRdb keeps only in-frame clonotypes and omits some of them. The table has 100,000 or so clones, roughly 91% seen once. These receptors have no identified antigens. This material consisted of unstimulated CD8+ T cells sorted from spleen or lymph node cells, taken before intestinal transplant. The receptors stem from a human donor who received an intestinal transplant.

This sequence joins TRBV21-1 and TRBJ1-2. TRBV21-1 is deemed a pseudogene. The CDR3 extends over 14 amino acids. The CDR3 reads CASSWRGTDYGYTF. The CDR3 region has the DNA TGTGCCAGCAGTTGGAGGGGAACCGACTATGGCTACACCTTC.

The chain combines TRBV13 with TRBJ2-1, with a weak D call TRBD1 (6 bases). Deletions cut 3 bases from V and 13 bases from J, with 16 bases between. The CDR3 has 13 residues. The germline V gene encodes CDR1 PRHDT and CDR2 FYEKMQ (reference sequence). CDR3: CASSLGDRGGQFF. CDR3 coding DNA: TGTGCCAGCAGCTTGGGGGACCGAGGGGGACAGTTCTTC. Full variable domain (missing parts from reference TRBV13 and TRBJ2-1): AAGVIQSPRHLIKEKRETATLKCYPIPRHDTVYWYQQGPGQDPQFLISFYEKMQSDKGSIPDRFSAQQFSDYHSELNMSSLELGDSALYFCASSLGDRGGQFFGPGTRLTVL.

This rearrangement joins TRBV29-1 to TRBJ2-7; TRBD2 might be the D (7 bases). The germline V gene has CDR1 SQVTM and CDR2 ANQGSEA. The CDR3 extends over 15 amino acids. Trimming removed 0 bases at V and 3 bases at J, with 15 bases between. CDR3 sequence (DNA): TGCAGCGTTGAAGATTCCGAGGGGGGGGACTACGAGCAGTACTTC. This translates into CSVEDSEGGDYEQYF.

The chain carries TRBV14 and TRBJ2-7; D not certain. CDR3 size: 14 residues. Germline-derived CDR1 and CDR2 are SGHDN and FVKESK. V was pared by 4 bases and J by 5 bases, with 15 bases between. The CDR3 loop reads CASSRPATDHEQYF. CDR3 DNA: TGTGCCAGCAGCCGTCCCGCCACAGACCACGAGCAGTACTTC.

This sequence joins TRBV19 and TRBJ2-2, with a weak D call TRBD2 (5 bases). From germline, CDR1 is LNHDA and CDR2 SQIVND (reference sequence). This CDR3 is 18 amino acids long. V was shortened by 5 bases and J by 1 base, with 20 bases between the two germline ends. CDR3 in amino acids: CASSPLALGSRNTGELFF. The CDR3 DNA reads TGTGCCAGTAGTCCGTTAGCTTTGGGGAGTAGGAACACCGGGGAGCTGTTTTTT.

The chain links TRBV27 to TRBJ1-2, with a possible D match to TRBD1 (5 bases). CDR1 and CDR2 (germline): MNHEY, SMNVEV (reference sequence). Trimming stripped 5 bases from V and 8 bases from J, with 24 bases between. The CDR3 is 16 residues long. The DNA for the CDR3 is TGTGCCAGCAGTACCTTAGCGAGCAGGGAGGACTGGGGCTACACCTTC. Protein product: CASSTLASREDWGYTF.

The chain carries TRBV29-1 and TRBJ2-2; TRBD1 matches 10 bases. There are 15 residues in the CDR3. V shed 2 bases, J shed 6 bases, and the junction held 6 bases outside the gene matches. Germline CDR1 reads SQVTM; CDR2 reads ANQGSEA. CDR3 sequence reads: CSVEQTGGDPGELFF. In DNA, the CDR3 is TGCAGCGTTGAACAGACAGGGGGCGATCCCGGGGAGCTGTTTTTT.

This clone appeared a few times. The chain recombines TRBV27 with TRBJ2-7, with 7 bases that match TRBD1. The germline CDR1 and CDR2 sequences are MNHEY and SMNVEV (reference sequence). The junction had 11 bases not matched to a gene; V was cut back by 6 bases and J by 0 bases. This CDR3 region has 16 residues. The CDR3 sequence: CASSKFYRQGSYEQYF. The CDR3 bases are TGTGCCAGCAGCAAGTTTTACAGACAGGGCTCCTACGAGCAGTACTTC.

The chain joins TRBV6-6 to TRBJ2-7; the match to TRBD2 covers 8 bases. Germline CDR1 MNHNY, CDR2 SVGAGI (reference sequence). The V gene end was trimmed by 10 bases and the J gene end by 2 bases; junction bases not matched to a gene: 7. The CDR3 consists of 13 residues. CDR3: CATSLRGAYEQYF. Here the CDR3 DNA reads TGTGCCACCTCTCTGCGGGGGGCCTACGAGCAGTACTTC.

V gene TRBV30 combines with J gene TRBJ1-2; D unclear. Between the trimmed V and J ends, which lost 5 bases and 6 bases, there was a span of 16 bases. The CDR3 length is 13 residues. The germline gives CDR1 GTSNPN, CDR2 SVGIG (reference sequence). CDR3 residues: CAWGTPGEDGYTF. The CDR3 DNA follows: TGTGCCTGGGGCACCCCGGGAGAAGATGGCTACACCTTC.

The table lists this clone with a count of one. The chain combines TRBV6-6 with TRBJ2-1; no reliable D call. The CDR3 is made up of 13 amino acids. The germline CDR1 and CDR2 sequences are MNHNY and SVGAGI (reference sequence). V was clipped by 2 bases and J by 5 bases, with 7 bases between them. This CDR3 is CASSYPGDNEQFF. The CDR3 nucleotides are TGTGCCAGCAGTTACCCGGGTGACAATGAGCAGTTCTTC.

The rearrangement links TRBV29-1 to TRBJ1-2; D not resolved. This CDR3 region has 11 residues. V lost 3 bases to trimming and J lost 8 bases, with 10 bases between them. Germline V lookup: CDR1 SQVTM, CDR2 ANQGSEA. The CDR3 here is CSVEIELGYTF. The CDR3 region has the DNA TGCAGCGTTGAGATCGAGTTGGGCTACACCTTC.

The chain recombines TRBV7-6 with TRBJ1-1; the match to TRBD1 covers 7 bases. The CDR3 consists of 14 residues. Germline CDR1 SGHVS, CDR2 FNYEAQ. With 2 bases clipped from V and 4 bases from J, the junction kept 4 bases outside the gene matches. CDR3 DNA sequence: TGTGCCAGCAGCTTACGCCGACAGGGCACTGAAGCTTTCTTT. Translation gives CASSLRRQGTEAFF.

CDR3 amino acids: CASSLKQGESYGYTF. The CDR3 DNA follows: TGTGCCAGCAGTTTAAAACAGGGCGAAAGCTATGGCTACACCTTC. V gene TRBV27 combines with J gene TRBJ1-2; a weak D match, TRBD1 (6 bases). CDR1 and CDR2 from the germline V gene are MNHEY and SMNVEV (reference sequence). This CDR3 comprises 15 residues. V lost 2 bases to trimming and J lost 4 bases, with 14 bases between them.

The V call is TRBV4-3, the J call TRBJ2-7; 9 bases align to TRBD1. The CDR3 runs 14 residues. Trimming removed 4 bases from V and 0 bases from J; junction bases left unmatched: 1. CDR1 and CDR2 (germline): LGHNA, YSLEER. CDR3 nucleotides: TGCGCCAGCAGCCCGGGACAGGGCTCCTACGAGCAGTACTTC. Residues: CASSPGQGSYEQYF.

This chain links TRBV29-1 with TRBJ2-1, with 13 bases that match TRBD2. V was pared by 5 bases and J by 0 bases, with 28 bases of the junction left unmatched. This CDR3 contains 24 residues. In germline, CDR1 is SQVTM, CDR2 ANQGSEA. The CDR3 loop reads CSVRGAGHLTTSGGGYTSYNEQFF. The CDR3 region has the DNA TGCAGCGTTCGAGGGGCGGGACACCTTACTACTAGCGGGGGGGGGTATACCTCCTACAATGAGCAGTTCTTC.

The CDR3 sequence is CASSQVPRERGQETQYF. CDR3 in DNA: TGTGCCAGCAGTCAAGTTCCGCGCGAACGGGGACAAGAGACCCAGTACTTC. The chain recombines TRBV7-9 with TRBJ2-5; TRBD2 might be the D (5 bases). The germline V gene encodes CDR1 SEHNR and CDR2 FQNEAQ (reference sequence). With 6 bases removed from V and 2 bases from J, the gap between germline ends came to 22 bases. There are 17 residues in the CDR3.

J is TRBJ1-2 and V is TRBV27; a possible D gene is TRBD1 (5 bases). Trimming left V 5 bases short and J 7 bases short, with 20 bases between. The CDR3 is 15 amino acids. The germline V gene has CDR1 MNHEY and CDR2 SMNVEV (reference sequence). Here the CDR3 reads CASSVTGVPGAGYTF. The CDR3 region has the DNA TGTGCCAGCAGTGTAACAGGAGTACCGGGTGCTGGCTACACCTTC.

The chain has TRBV4-1 and TRBJ2-7; maybe TRBD2 (5 bases). CDR1 and CDR2 (germline): MGHRA, YSYEKL. Trimming left V 1 base short and J 1 base short, with 17 bases between. The CDR3 is 17 residues long. The CDR3 region has the DNA TGCGCCAGCAGCCAAGCTGCGGACTTCCGGGGTTCCTACGAGCAGTACTTC. Translation: CASSQAADFRGSYEQYF.

This rearrangement joins TRBV4-1 to TRBJ2-3, with TRBD2 identical over 14 bases. J lost 2 bases, V lost 4 bases, and 5 bases had no gene match. The CDR3 is made up of 17 amino acids. In germline, CDR1 is MGHRA, CDR2 YSYEKL. The CDR3 reads CASSPWTSGGTTDTQYF. CDR3 coding DNA: TGCGCCAGCAGCCCCTGGACTAGCGGGGGGACCACAGATACGCAGTATTTT.

The rearrangement uses TRBV7-9 and TRBJ2-7; 10 bases agree with TRBD1. V was pared by 3 bases and J by 4 bases, with 9 bases of the junction left unmatched. The CDR3 loop spans 16 amino acids. Germline assignment: CDR1 SEHNR and CDR2 FQNEAQ (reference sequence). CDR3: CASSFGGQGTRYEQYF. DNA for the CDR3: TGTGCCAGCAGCTTTGGGGGACAGGGGACCCGGTACGAGCAGTACTTC.